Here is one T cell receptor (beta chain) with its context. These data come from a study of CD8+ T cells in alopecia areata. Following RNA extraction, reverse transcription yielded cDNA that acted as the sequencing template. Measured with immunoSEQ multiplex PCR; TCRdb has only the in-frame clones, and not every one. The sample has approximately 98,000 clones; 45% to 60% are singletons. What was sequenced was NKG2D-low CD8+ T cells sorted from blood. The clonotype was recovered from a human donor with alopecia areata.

This CDR3 is CASSFRPATTNEQFF. The CDR3 DNA sequence: TGTGCCAGCAGTTTCCGCCCGGCTACCACTAATGAGCAGTTCTTC. The chain joins TRBV6-5 to TRBJ2-1; D uncertain. Per germline, CDR1 MNHEY and CDR2 SVGAGI. V was pared by 4 bases and J by 7 bases, with 17 bases between. This CDR3 has 15 amino acids.